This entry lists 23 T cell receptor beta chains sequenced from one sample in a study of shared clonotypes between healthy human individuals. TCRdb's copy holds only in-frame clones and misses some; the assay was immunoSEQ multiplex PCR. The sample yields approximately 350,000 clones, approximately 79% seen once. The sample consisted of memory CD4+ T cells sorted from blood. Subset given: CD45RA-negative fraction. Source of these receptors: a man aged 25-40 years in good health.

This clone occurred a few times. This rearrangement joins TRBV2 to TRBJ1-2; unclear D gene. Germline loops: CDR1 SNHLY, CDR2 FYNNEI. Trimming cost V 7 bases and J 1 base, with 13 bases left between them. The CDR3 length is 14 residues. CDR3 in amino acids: CASKPRPINYGYTF. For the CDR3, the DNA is TGTGCCAGCAAGCCCCGCCCGATTAACTATGGCTACACCTTC.

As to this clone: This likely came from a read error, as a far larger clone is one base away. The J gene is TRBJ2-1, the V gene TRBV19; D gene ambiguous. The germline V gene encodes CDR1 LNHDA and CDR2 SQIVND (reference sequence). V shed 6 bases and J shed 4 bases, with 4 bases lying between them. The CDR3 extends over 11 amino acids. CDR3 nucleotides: TGTGCCAGTAGCTATTACAATGAGCAGTTCTTC. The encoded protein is CASSYYNEQFF.

CDR3 residues: CASSESRESTYEQYF. The CDR3, as DNA: TGCGCCAGCAGTGAGTCGAGGGAGAGCACCTACGAGCAGTACTTC. This chain links TRBV10-2 with TRBJ2-7; possible D gene TRBD2, 5 bases. Germline loops: CDR1 WSHSY, CDR2 SAAADI. V dropped 0 bases and J dropped 2 bases, with 11 bases sitting between them. The CDR3 has 15 residues.

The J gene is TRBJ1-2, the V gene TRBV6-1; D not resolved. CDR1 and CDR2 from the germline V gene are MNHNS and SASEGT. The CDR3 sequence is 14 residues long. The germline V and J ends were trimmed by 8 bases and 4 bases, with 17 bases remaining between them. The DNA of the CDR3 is TGTGCCAGCGTAACAAGCAGTCGGGTCTATGGCTACACCTTC. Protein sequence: CASVTSSRVYGYTF.

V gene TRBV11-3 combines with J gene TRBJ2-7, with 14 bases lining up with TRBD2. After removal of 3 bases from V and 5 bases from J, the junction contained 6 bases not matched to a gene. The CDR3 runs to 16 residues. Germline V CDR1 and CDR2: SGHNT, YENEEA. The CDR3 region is CASSFGLAGGTHEQYF. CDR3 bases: TGTGCCAGCAGCTTTGGACTAGCGGGAGGCACCCACGAGCAGTACTTC.

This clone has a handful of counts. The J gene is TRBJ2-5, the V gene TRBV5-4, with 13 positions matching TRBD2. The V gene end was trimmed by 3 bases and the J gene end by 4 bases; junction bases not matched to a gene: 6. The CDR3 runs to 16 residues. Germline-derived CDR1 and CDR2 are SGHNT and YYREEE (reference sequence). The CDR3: CASSSGTSGTSETQYF. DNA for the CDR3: TGTGCCAGCAGCTCGGGGACTAGCGGGACATCAGAGACCCAGTACTTC. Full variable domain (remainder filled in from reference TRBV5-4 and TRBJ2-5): ETGVTQSPTHLIKTRGQQVTLRCSSQSGHNTVSWYQQALGQGPQFIFQYYREEENGRGNFPPRFSGLQFPNYSSELNVNALELDDSALYLCASSSGTSGTSETQYFGPGTRLLVL.

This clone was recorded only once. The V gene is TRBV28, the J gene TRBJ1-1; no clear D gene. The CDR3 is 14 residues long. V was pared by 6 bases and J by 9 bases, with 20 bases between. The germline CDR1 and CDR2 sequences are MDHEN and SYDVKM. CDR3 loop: CASSPPGTVQQAFF. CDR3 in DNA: TGTGCCAGCAGCCCCCCGGGTACCGTTCAACAAGCTTTCTTT.

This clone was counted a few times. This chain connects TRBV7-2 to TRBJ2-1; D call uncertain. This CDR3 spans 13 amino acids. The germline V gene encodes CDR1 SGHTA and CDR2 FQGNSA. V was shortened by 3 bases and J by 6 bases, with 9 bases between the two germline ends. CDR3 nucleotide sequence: TGTGCCAGCAGCTTTTACTCAGCCAATGAGCAGTTCTTC. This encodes CASSFYSANEQFF. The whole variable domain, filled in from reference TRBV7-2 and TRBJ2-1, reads GAGVSQSPSNKVTEKGKDVELRCDPISGHTALYWYRQSLGQGLEFLIYFQGNSAPDKSGLPSDRFSAERTGGSVSTLTIQRTQQEDSAVYLCASSFYSANEQFFGPGTRLTVL.

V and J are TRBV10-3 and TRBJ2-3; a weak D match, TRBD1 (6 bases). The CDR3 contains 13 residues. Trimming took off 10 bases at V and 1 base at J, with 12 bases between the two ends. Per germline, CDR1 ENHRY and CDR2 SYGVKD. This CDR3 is CASGQLRTDTQYF. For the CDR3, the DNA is TGTGCCAGTGGACAGCTGCGCACAGATACGCAGTATTTT.

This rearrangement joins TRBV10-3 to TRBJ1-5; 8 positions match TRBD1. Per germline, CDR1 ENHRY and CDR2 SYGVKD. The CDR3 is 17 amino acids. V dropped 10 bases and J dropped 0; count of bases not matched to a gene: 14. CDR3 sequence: CATRDIGQGDSNQPQHF. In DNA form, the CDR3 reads TGTGCCACCCGGGACATAGGACAGGGAGATAGCAATCAGCCCCAGCATTTT.

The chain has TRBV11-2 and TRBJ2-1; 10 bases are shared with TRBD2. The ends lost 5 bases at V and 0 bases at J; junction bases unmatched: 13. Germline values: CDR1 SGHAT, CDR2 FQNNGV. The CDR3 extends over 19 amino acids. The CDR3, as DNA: TGTGCCAGCAGCCCTAGGGGCACTAGCGGGGCCCTCTCCTACAATGAGCAGTTCTTC. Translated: CASSPRGTSGALSYNEQFF. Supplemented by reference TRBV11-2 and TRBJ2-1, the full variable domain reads EAGVAQSPRYKIIEKRQSVAFWCNPISGHATLYWYQQILGQGPKLLIQFQNNGVVDDSQLPKDRFSAERLKGVDSTLKIQPAKLEDSAVYLCASSPRGTSGALSYNEQFFGPGTRLTVL.

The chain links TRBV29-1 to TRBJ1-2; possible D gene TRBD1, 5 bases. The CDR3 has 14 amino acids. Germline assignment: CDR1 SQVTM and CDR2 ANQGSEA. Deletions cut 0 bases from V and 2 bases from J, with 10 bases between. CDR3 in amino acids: CSVEEGVQNYGYTF. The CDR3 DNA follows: TGCAGCGTTGAAGAGGGGGTGCAAAACTATGGCTACACCTTC.

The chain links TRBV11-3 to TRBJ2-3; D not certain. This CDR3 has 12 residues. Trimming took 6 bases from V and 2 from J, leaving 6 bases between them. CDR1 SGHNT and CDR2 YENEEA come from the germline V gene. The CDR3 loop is CASSFYTDTQYF. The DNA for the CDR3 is TGTGCCAGCAGTTTCTACACAGATACGCAGTATTTT.

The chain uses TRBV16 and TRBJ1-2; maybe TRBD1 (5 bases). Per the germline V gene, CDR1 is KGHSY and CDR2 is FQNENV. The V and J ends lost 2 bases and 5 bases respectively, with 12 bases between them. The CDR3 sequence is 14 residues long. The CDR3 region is CASSQIRGTYGYTF. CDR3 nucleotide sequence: TGTGCCAGCAGCCAAATCAGAGGGACTTATGGCTACACCTTC. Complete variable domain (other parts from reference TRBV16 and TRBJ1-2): GEEVAQTPKHLVRGEGQKAKLYCAPIKGHSYVFWYQQVLKNEFKFLISFQNENVFDETGMPKERFSAKCLPNSPCSLEIQATKLEDSAVYFCASSQIRGTYGYTFGSGTRLTVV.

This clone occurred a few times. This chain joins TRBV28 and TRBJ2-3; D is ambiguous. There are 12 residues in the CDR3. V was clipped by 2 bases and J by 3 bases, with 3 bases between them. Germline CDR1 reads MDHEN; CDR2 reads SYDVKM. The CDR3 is CASSLMTDTQYF. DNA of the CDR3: TGTGCCAGCAGTTTAATGACAGATACGCAGTATTTT.

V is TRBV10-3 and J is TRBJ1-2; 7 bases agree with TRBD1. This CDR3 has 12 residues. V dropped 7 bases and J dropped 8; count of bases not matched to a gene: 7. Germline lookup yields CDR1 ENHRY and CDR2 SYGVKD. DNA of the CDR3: TGTGCCATCACCTCGACAGGGATCGGCTACACCTTC. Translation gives CAITSTGIGYTF.

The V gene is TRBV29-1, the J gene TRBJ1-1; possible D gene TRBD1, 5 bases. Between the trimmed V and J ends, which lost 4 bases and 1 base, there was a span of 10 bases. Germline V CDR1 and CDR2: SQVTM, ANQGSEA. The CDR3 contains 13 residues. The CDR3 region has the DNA TGCAGCGTTGCGGGGCGAGGGAACACTGAAGCTTTCTTT. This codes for CSVAGRGNTEAFF.

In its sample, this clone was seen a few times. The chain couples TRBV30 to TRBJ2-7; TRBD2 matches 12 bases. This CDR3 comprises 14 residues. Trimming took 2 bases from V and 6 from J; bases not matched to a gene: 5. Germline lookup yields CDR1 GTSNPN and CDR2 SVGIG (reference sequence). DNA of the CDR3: TGTGCCTGGAGTTCGACTAGCGGGAGTAGCGAGCAGTACTTC. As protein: CAWSSTSGSSEQYF.

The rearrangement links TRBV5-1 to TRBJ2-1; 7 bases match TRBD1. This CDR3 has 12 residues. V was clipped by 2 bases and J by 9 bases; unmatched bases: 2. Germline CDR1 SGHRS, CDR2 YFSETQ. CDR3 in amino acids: CASSFGTVEQFF. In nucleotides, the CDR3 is TGCGCCAGCAGCTTCGGGACAGTTGAGCAGTTCTTC.

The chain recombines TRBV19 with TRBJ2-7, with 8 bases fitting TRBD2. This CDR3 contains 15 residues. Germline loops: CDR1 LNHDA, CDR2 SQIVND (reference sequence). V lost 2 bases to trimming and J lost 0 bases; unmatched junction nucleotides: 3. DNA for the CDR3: TGTGCCAGTAGTATAACGGGAGGGCCCTCCTACGAGCAGTACTTC. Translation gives CASSITGGPSYEQYF.

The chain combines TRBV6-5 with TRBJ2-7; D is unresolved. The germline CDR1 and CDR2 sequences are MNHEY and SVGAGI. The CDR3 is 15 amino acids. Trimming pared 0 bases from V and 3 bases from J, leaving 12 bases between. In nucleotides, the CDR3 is TGTGCCAGCAGTTACTCGAACGCGTTATTCTACGAGCAGTACTTC. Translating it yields CASSYSNALFYEQYF.

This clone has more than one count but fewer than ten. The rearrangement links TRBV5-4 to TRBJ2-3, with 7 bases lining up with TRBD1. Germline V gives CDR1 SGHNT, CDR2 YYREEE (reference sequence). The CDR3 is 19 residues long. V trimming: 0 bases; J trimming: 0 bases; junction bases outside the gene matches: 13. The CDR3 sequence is CASSLGRSGDSLSTDTQYF. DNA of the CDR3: TGTGCCAGCAGCTTGGGTCGGTCCGGGGACAGCCTTAGCACAGATACGCAGTATTTT. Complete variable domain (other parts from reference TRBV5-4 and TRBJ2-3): ETGVTQSPTHLIKTRGQQVTLRCSSQSGHNTVSWYQQALGQGPQFIFQYYREEENGRGNFPPRFSGLQFPNYSSELNVNALELDDSALYLCASSLGRSGDSLSTDTQYFGPGTRLTVL.

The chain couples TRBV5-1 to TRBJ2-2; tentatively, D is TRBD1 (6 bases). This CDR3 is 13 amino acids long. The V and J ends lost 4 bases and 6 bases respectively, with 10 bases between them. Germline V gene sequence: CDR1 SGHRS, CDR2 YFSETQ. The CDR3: CASSLYRAGELFF. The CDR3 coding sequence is TGCGCCAGCAGCCTGTACAGGGCCGGGGAGCTGTTTTTT.